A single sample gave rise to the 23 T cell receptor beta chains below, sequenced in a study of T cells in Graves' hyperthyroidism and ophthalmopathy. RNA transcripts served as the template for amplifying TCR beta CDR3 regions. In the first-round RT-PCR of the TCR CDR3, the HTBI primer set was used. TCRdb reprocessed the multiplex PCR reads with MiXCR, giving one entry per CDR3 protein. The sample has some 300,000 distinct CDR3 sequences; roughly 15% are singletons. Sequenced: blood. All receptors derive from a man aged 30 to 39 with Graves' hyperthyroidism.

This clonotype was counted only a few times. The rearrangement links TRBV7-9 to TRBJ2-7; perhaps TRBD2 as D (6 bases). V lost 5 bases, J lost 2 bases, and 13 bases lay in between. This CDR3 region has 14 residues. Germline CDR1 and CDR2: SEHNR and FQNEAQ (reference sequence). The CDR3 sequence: CASSPRERTYEQYF. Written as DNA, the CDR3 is TGTGCCAGCAGCCCCCGGGAGCGGACCTACGAGCAGTACTTC. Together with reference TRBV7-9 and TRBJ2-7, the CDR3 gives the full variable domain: DTGVSQNPRHKITKRGQNVTFRCDPISEHNRLYWYRQTLGQGPEFLTYFQNEAQLEKSRLLSDRFSAERPKGSFSTLEIQRTEQGDSAMYLCASSPRERTYEQYFGPGTRLTVT.

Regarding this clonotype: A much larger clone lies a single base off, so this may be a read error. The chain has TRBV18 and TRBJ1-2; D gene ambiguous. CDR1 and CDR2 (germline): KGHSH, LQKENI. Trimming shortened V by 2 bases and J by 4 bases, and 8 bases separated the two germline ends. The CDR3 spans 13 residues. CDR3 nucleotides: TGTGCCAGCTCACCAAACGGACTCTATGGCTACACCTTC. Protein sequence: CASSPNGLYGYTF.

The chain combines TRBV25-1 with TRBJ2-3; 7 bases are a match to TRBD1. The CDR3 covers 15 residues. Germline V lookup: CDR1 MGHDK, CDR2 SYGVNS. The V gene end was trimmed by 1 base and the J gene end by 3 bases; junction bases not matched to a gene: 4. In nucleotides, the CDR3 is TGTGCCAGCAGTGAATCCGGGACAGAGACAGATACGCAGTATTTT. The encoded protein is CASSESGTETDTQYF.

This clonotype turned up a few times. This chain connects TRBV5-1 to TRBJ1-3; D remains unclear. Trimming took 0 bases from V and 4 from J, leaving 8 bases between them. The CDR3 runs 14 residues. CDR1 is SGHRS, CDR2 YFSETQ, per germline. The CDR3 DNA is TGCGCCAGCAGCTTGGGAGAGGACGGAAACACCATATATTTT. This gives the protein CASSLGEDGNTIYF. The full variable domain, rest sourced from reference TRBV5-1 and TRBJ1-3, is KAGVTQTPRYLIKTRGQQVTLSCSPISGHRSVSWYQQTPGQGLQFLFEYFSETQRNKGNFPGRFSGRQFSNSRSEMNVSTLELGDSALYLCASSLGEDGNTIYFGEGSWLTVV.

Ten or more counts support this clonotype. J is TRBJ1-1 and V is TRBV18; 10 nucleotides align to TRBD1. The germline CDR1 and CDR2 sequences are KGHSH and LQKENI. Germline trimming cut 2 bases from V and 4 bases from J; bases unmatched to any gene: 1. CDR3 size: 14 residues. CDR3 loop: CASSPWTGGTEAFF. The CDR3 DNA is TGTGCCAGCTCACCATGGACAGGGGGCACTGAAGCTTTCTTT.

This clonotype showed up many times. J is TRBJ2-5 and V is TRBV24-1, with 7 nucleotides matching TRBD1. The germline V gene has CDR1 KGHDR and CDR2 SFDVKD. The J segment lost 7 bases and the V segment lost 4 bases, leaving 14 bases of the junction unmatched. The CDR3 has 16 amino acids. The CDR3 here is CATSDILPLDRRTQYF. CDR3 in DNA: TGTGCCACCAGTGACATACTTCCCTTGGACAGGCGGACCCAGTACTTC.

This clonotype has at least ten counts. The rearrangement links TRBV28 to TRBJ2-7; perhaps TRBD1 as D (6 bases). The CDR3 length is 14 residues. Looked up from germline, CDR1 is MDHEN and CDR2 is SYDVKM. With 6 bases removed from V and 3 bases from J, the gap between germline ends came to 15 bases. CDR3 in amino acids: CASRLGQSYYEQYF. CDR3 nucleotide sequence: TGTGCCAGCAGACTCGGACAGTCTTACTACGAGCAGTACTTC.

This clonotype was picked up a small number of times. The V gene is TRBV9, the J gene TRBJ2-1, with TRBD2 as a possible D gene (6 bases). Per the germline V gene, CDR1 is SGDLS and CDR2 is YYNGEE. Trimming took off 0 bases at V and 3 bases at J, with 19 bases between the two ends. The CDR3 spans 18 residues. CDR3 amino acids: CASSVGLRDFARYNEQFF. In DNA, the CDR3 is TGTGCCAGCAGCGTAGGTCTTCGGGACTTCGCGCGCTACAATGAGCAGTTCTTC.

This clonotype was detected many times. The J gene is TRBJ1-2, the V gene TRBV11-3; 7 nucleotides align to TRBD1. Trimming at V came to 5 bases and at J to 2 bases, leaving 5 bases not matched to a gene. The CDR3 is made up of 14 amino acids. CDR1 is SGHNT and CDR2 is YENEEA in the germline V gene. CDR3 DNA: TGTGCCAGCAGCAGGGACAGCCAAAACTATGGCTACACCTTC. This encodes CASSRDSQNYGYTF. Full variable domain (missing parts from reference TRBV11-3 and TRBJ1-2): EAGVVQSPRYKIIEKKQPVAFWCNPISGHNTLYWYLQNLGQGPELLIRYENEEAVDDSQLPKDRFSAERLKGVDSTLKIQPAELGDSAVYLCASSRDSQNYGYTFGSGTRLTVV.

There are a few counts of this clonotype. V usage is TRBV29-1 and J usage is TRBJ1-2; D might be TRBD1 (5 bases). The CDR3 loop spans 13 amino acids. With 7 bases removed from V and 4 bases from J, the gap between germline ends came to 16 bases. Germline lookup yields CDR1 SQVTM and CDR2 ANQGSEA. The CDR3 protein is CSAGGPPLYGYTF. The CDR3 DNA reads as TGCAGCGCGGGGGGTCCACCCCTCTATGGCTACACCTTC.

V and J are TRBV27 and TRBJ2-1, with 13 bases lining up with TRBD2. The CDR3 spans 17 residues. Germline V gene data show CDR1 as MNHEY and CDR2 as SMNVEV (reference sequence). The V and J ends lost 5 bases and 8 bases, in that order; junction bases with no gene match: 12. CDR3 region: CASSIHPGLAGQDEQFF. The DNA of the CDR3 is TGTGCCAGCAGTATCCACCCGGGACTAGCGGGACAGGATGAGCAGTTCTTC.

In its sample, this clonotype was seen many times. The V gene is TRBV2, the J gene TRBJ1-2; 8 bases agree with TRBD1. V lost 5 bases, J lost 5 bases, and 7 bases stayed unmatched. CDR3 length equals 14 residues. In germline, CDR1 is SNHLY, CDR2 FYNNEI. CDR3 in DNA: TGTGCCAGCAGTTTTTATGGACAGGGATATGGCTACACCTTC. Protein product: CASSFYGQGYGYTF.

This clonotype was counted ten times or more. The CDR3 loop reads CSATTEGRNEQYF. The CDR3 region has the DNA TGCAGTGCGACGACGGAGGGCCGGAACGAGCAGTACTTC. The gene calls are TRBV20-1 and TRBJ2-7; a possible D gene is TRBD2 (6 bases). Germline V gives CDR1 DFQATT, CDR2 SNEGSKA (reference sequence). The length of the CDR3 is 13 residues. V was trimmed by 6 bases and J by 5 bases, leaving 17 bases between them.

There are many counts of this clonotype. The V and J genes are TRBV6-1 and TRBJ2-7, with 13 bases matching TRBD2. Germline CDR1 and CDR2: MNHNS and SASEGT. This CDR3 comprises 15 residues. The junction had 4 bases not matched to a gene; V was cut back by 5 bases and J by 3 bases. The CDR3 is CASSYGLAGDYEQYF. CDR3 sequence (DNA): TGTGCCAGCAGTTACGGACTAGCGGGAGACTACGAGCAGTACTTC.

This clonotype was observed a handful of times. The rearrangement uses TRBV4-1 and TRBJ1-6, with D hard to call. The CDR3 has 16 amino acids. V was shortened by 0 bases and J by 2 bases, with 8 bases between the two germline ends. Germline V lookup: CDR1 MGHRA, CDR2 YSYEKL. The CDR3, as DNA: TGCGCCAGCAGCCAAGATGGAGGGCCCTATAATTCACCCCTCCACTTT. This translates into CASSQDGGPYNSPLHF.

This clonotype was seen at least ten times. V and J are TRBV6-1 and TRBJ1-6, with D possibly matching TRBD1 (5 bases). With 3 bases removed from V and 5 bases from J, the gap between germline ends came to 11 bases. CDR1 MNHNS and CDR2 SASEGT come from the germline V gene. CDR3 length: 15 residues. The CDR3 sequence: CASSEDGRDNSPLHF. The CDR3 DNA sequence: TGTGCCAGCAGTGAGGACGGCAGGGATAATTCACCCCTCCACTTT.

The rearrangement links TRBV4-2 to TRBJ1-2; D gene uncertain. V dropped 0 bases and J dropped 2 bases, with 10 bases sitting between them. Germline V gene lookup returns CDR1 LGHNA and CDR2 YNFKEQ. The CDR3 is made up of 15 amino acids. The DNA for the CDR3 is TGTGCCAGCAGCCAAGATTTCGCAACAAACTATGGCTACACCTTC. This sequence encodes CASSQDFATNYGYTF.

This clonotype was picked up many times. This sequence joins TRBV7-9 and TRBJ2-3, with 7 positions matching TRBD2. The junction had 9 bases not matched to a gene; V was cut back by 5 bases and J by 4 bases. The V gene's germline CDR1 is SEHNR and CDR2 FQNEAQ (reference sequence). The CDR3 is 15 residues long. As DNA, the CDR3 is TGTGCCAGCAGCCTTACGGGAGGCCAGCCAGATACGCAGTATTTT. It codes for CASSLTGGQPDTQYF.

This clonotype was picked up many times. The CDR3 reads CASTEQGAVGTEAFF. CDR3 sequence (DNA): TGTGCCAGCACCGAACAGGGGGCTGTGGGCACTGAAGCTTTCTTT. The V call is TRBV27, the J call TRBJ1-1; 9 bases are a match to TRBD1. V trimming: 7 bases; J trimming: 4 bases; junction bases outside the gene matches: 10. Germline CDR1 is MNHEY and CDR2 is SMNVEV (reference sequence). This CDR3 contains 15 residues.

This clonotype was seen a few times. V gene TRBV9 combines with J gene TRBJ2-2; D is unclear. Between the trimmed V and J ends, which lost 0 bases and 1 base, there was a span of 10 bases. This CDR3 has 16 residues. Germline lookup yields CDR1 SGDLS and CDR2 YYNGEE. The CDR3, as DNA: TGTGCCAGCAGCGTAGGGTGGGTAGGGAACACCGGGGAGCTGTTTTTT. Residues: CASSVGWVGNTGELFF.

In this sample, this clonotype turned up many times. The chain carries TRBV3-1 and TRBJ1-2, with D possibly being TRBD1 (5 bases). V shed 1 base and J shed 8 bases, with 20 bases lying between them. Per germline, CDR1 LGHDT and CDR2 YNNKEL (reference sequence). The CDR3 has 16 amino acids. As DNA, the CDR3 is TGTGCCAGCAGCCAAGGCCCGGGACCCAAGACGGGCGGCTACACCTTC. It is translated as CASSQGPGPKTGGYTF.

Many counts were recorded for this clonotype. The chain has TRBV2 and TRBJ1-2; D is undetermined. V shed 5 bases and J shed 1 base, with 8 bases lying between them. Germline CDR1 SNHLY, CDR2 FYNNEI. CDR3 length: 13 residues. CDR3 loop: CASSPTYNYGYTF. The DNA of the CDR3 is TGTGCCAGCAGTCCAACATATAACTATGGCTACACCTTC.

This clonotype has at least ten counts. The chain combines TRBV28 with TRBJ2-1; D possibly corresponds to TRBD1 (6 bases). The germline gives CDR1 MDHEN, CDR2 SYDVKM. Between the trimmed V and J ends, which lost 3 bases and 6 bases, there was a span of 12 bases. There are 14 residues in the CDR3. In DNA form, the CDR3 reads TGTGCCAGCAGTTTTCGTGGGGGCTTCAATGAGCAGTTCTTC. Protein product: CASSFRGGFNEQFF.